Detailed here is one TCR beta chain. This entry belongs to a study of blood T cell repertoires in COVID-19. In the study overall: The United States, Italy and Spain supplied acute and convalescent COVID-19 samples.

The CDR3 covers 16 residues. V lost 0 bases, J lost 3 bases, and 15 bases lay in between. Germline V gene lookup returns CDR1 LGHDT and CDR2 YNNKEL (reference sequence). Those who participated ranged in age from 18 to 89 years and resided in under 25 US areas. The data were produced by immunoSEQ multiplex PCR, yet TCRdb's version contains in-frame clones alone and is incomplete. The table records about 190,000 clones, over 80% of them present only once. Specimen: PBMCs or T cells enriched from blood (not recorded which). The rearrangement links TRBV3-1 (or the pseudogene TRBV3-2) to TRBJ2-7, with D possibly being TRBD2 (7 bases). The clonotype comes from a young woman who had been exposed to COVID-19. The CDR3 loop is CASSQDGWGGGYEQYF. The CDR3 DNA sequence: TGTGCCAGCAGCCAAGATGGGTGGGGAGGGGGCTACGAGCAGTACTTC.